This T cell receptor (beta chain) was documented in a study of blood T cell repertoires in COVID-19. Some clones are missing from TCRdb's copy, which holds only in-frame ones; the method was immunoSEQ multiplex PCR. This repertoire shows some 300,000 clones, roughly 89% found once; its top ten account for 3.5% to 4.5%. This CDR3 spans 12 amino acids. V lost 5 bases and J lost 4, with 8 bases in between. Germline V gene lookup returns CDR1 MNHEY and CDR2 SVGAGI. The sample was PBMCs or T cells enriched from blood (not recorded which). This receptor was identified in a woman between 18 and 29 years old with acute COVID-19. This chain joins TRBV6-5 and TRBJ1-1; D gene ambiguous. This CDR3 reads CASSKEGTEAFF. The CDR3 DNA sequence: TGTGCCAGCAGTAAGGAGGGCACTGAAGCTTTCTTT.